The clone carrying this TCR beta chain was detected once. The table came from immunoSEQ multiplex PCR; TCRdb's copy has only in-frame clones and leaves some out. The profile shows around 370,000 clones, about 88% of them singletons. The source of the sample is a study of blood T cell repertoires in COVID-19. Adults between about 18 and 95 years of age took part from 24 US areas. Assignments of participants to cohorts depended upon their own reported clinical history. Resolution of symptoms, clearance, or two negative PCRs was present in recovered Cohort 3 donors. The CDR3 sequence is 15 residues long. CDR1 is SGDLS, CDR2 YYNGEE, per germline. V was pared by 0 bases and J by 0 bases, with 2 bases of the junction left unmatched.

What was sequenced was PBMCs or T cells enriched from blood (not recorded which). The source of this sequence is a woman aged 18-30 years who had recovered from COVID-19. The chain uses TRBV9 and TRBJ1-1; 7 bases fit TRBD1. Written as DNA, the CDR3 is TGTGCCAGCAGCGTAGAGGGACAGTTGAACACTGAAGCTTTCTTT. As protein: CASSVEGQLNTEAFF.